The rows below give T cell receptor beta chains drawn from one sample of a study of blood T cell repertoires in COVID-19. The assay was immunoSEQ multiplex PCR, and TCRdb's table has in-frame clones only and misses some. Among 140,000 to 150,000 clones listed, around nine tenths were seen once. The material sequenced was peripheral blood. These receptor sequences come from a man aged 55 to 70 with active or convalescent COVID-19. Each CDR3 is given without its conserved first and last residue. The D gene is left open where the match is weak. Part of the rows lack a size; the others show once, few, many or a class for expanded clones.

-,-,TRBJ1-3,TRBV6-2/TRBV6-3,12,ASSSRSSGNTIY
-,TRBD2,TRBJ2-7,TRBV19,12,ASSKLAGPYEQY
once,-,TRBJ1-2,TRBV5-4,12,ASSLALLTYGYT
-,-,TRBJ2-1,TRBV6-6,12,ASSYSQGYNEQF
-,TRBD2,TRBJ2-2,TRBV5-5,13,ASRTSGANTGELF
-,-,TRBJ1-4,TRBV2,11,ASGTSRSEKLF
once,TRBD1,TRBJ2-7,TRBV23-1,13,ASSPAGQVSYEQY
-,TRBD1,TRBJ1-2,TRBV10-3,12,AIRDREGDYGYT
-,TRBD1,TRBJ1-1,TRBV5-1,13,ASSLGAGTGTEAF
-,-,TRBJ1-5,TRBV19,14,ASSSGPGVGNQPQH
-,TRBD2,TRBJ2-3,TRBV19,12,ASRNSGGAFTQY
-,-,TRBJ2-2,TRBV7-9,12,ASSLSGDTGELF
-,-,TRBJ1-1,TRBV18,11,ASSQSTNTEAF
-,-,TRBJ1-2,TRBV7-6,12,ASSPVQGPYGYT
-,TRBD1,TRBJ1-1,TRBV6-5,13,ASKGAAASNTEAF
-,TRBD1,TRBJ2-2,TRBV18,14,ASSRGGQGRTGELF
-,TRBD2,TRBJ2-2,TRBV24-1,15,ATSDVASGGATGELF
-,TRBD1,TRBJ1-1,TRBV11-3,12,ASSPGGGYTEAF
-,TRBD1,TRBJ1-4,TRBV10-3,11,ATADREGEKLF
-,-,TRBJ2-1,TRBV6-1,10,ASSERRGEQF
-,TRBD1,TRBJ1-3,TRBV7-3,14,ASSLMGQGTGNTIY
-,-,TRBJ2-7,TRBV7-2,12,ASSPDSWAYEQY
-,-,TRBJ2-3,TRBV7-3,12,ASSLIGGTDTQY
-,-,TRBJ2-5,TRBV7-2,12,ASSRQGGQETQY
-,-,TRBJ1-4,TRBV2,11,ASKPGSNEKLF
-,-,TRBJ2-7,TRBV19,13,ASSKRQGGDHEQY
-,-,TRBJ2-7,TRBV7-2,13,ASSLRGGAPYEQY